The clone carrying this T cell receptor beta chain was picked up a small number of times. The antigen remains undetermined. The sample is drawn from a study of CD8 T cells in ankylosing spondylitis. General study findings and limits: Disease-linked clones reportedly concentrated significantly in matched ankylosing spondylitis synovial fluid. What appeared characteristic of ankylosing spondylitis blood was a TCR beta motif of fewer than ten highly homologous variants. The authors found the disease-linked clones to be CD8+ and relatively rare in peripheral blood.

Germline lookup yields CDR1 SGDLS and CDR2 YYNGEE. Trimming took off 2 bases at V and 2 bases at J, with 9 bases between the two ends. CDR3 length: 14 residues. A single record per CDR3 protein comes from TCRdb applying MiXCR to the 5' RACE reads. The sample carries a few hundred thousand distinct CDR3 sequences, less than 25% recorded once. The material sequenced was blood, either unsorted or a sorted T cell fraction (not recorded which). The source is a female donor with ankylosing spondylitis or in good health (not recorded which). V usage is TRBV9 and J usage is TRBJ2-3; TRBD1 is a possible D gene (6 bases). CDR3 coding DNA: TGTGCCAGCAGCGTCGGACAGATCACAGATACGCAGTATTTT. Its protein is CASSVGQITDTQYF.